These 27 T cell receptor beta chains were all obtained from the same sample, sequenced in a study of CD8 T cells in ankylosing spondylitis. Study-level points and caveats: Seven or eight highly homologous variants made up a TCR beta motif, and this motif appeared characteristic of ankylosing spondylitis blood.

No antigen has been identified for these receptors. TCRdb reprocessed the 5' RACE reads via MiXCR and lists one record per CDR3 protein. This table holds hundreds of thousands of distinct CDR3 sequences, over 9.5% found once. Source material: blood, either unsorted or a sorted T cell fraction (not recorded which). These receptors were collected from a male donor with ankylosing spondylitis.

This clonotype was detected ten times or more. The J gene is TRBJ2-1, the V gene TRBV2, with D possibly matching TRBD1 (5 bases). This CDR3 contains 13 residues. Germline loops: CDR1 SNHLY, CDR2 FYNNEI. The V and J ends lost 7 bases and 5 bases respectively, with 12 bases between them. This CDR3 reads CASNKDRNNEQFF. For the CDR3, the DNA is TGTGCCAGCAACAAAGACAGAAACAATGAGCAGTTCTTC.

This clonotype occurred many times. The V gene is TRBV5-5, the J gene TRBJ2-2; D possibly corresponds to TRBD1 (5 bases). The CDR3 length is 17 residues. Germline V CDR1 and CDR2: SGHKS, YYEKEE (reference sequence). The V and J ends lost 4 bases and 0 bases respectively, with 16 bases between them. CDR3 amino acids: CASSPRGQYSNTGELFF. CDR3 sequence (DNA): TGTGCCAGCAGCCCGCGTGGACAATACTCGAACACCGGGGAGCTGTTTTTT.

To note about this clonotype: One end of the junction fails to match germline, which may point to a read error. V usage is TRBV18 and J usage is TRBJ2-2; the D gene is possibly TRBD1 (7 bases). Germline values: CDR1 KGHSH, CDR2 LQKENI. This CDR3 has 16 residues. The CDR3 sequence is CASSPPQGGNTGELLF. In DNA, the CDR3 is TGTGCCAGCTCACCACCCCAGGGGGGCAACACCGGGGAGCTGTTATTT.

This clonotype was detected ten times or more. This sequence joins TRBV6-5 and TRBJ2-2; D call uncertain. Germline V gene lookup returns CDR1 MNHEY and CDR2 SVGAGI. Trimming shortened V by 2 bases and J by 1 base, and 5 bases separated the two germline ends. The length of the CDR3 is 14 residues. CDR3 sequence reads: CASSYGKNTGELFF. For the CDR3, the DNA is TGTGCCAGCAGTTACGGAAAGAACACCGGGGAGCTGTTTTTT.

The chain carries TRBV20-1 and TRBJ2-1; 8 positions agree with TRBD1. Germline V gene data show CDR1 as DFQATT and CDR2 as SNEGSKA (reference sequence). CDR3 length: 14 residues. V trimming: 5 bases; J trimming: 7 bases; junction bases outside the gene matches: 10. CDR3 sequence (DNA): TGCAGTGCTGACCCCCCGCAGGGGGCAAATGAGCAGTTCTTC. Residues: CSADPPQGANEQFF.

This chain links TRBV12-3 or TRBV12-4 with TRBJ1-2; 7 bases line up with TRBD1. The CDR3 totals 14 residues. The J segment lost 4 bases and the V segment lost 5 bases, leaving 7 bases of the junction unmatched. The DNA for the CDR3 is TGTGCCAGCAGTCCAGGGGGAGCTGGCTATGGCTACACCTTC. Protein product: CASSPGGAGYGYTF.

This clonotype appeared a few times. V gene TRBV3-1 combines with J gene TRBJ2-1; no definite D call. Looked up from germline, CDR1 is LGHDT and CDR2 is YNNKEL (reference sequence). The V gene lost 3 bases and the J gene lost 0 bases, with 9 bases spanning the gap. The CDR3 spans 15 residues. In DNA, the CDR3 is TGTGCCAGCAGCCAGGACCCTTTCTCCTACAATGAGCAGTTCTTC. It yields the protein CASSQDPFSYNEQFF.

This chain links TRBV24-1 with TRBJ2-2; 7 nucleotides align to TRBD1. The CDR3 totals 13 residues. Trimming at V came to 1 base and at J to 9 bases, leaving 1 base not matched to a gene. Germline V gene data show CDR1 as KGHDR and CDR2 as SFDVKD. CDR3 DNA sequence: TGTGCCACCAGTGATTTAGGGGGCAGGGAGCTGTTTTTT. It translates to CATSDLGGRELFF.

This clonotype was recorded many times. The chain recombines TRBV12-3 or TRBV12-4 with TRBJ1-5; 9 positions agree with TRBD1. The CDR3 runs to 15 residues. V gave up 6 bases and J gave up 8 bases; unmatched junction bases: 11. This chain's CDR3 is CASRTGTGLRKPQHF. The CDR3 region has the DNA TGTGCCAGCAGGACCGGGACAGGGCTAAGAAAGCCCCAGCATTTT.

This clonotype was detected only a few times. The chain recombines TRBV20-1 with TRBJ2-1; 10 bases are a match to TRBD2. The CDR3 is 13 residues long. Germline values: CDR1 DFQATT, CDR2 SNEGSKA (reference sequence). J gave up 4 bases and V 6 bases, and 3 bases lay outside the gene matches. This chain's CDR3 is CSAGTSEYNEQFF. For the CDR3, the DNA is TGCAGTGCGGGGACTAGCGAATACAATGAGCAGTTCTTC.

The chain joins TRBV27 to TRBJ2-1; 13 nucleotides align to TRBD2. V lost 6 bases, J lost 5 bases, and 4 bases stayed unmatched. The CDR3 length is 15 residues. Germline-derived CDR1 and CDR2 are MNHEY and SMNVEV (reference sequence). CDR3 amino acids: CASRAGLAGDNEQFF. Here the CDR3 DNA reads TGTGCCAGCAGGGCAGGACTAGCGGGAGACAATGAGCAGTTCTTC.

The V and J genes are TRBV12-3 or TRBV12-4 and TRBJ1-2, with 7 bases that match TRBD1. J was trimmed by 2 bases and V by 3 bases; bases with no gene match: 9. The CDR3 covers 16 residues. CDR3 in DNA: TGTGCCAGCAGTTTCCCCAGGACAGGATCGAACTATGGCTACACCTTC. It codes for CASSFPRTGSNYGYTF.

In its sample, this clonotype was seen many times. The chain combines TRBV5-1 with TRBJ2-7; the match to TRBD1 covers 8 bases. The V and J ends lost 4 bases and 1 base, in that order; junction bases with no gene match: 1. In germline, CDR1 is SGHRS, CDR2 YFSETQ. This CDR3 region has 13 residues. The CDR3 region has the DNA TGCGCCAGCAGCGGGACAGGTTCCTACGAGCAGTACTTC. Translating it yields CASSGTGSYEQYF.

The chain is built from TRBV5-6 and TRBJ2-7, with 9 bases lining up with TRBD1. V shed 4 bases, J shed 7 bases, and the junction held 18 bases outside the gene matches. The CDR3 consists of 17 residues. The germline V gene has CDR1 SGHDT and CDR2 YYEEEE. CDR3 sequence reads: CASSPLLLSDRGWEQYV. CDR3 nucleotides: TGTGCCAGCAGCCCCCTTCTTCTCTCGGACAGGGGATGGGAGCAGTACGTC.

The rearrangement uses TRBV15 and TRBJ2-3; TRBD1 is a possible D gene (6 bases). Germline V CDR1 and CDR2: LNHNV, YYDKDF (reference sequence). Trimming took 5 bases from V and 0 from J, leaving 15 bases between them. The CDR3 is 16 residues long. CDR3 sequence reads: CATSVPRGRSTDTQYF. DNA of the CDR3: TGTGCCACCAGCGTACCCAGGGGCAGGAGCACAGATACGCAGTATTTT.

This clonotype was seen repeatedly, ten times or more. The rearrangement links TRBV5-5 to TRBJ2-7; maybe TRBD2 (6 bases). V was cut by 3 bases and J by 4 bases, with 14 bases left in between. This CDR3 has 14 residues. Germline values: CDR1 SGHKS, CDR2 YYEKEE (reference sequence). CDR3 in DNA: TGTGCCAGCAGCTCAGCTCTTGCGGGGTACGAGCAGTACGTC. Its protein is CASSSALAGYEQYV.

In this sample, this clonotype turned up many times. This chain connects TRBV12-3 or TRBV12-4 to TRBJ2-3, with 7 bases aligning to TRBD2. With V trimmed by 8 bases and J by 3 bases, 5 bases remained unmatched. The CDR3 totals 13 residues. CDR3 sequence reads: CASVLGGTDTQYF. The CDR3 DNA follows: TGTGCCAGCGTTCTCGGGGGGACAGATACGCAGTATTTT.

Written as DNA, the CDR3 is TGCGCCAGCAGCCGCGGGACTAGCGGGACGTCTTTTCTACGTGAGCAGTTCTTC. Amino acid sequence: CASSRGTSGTSFLREQFF. The V and J genes are TRBV5-1 and TRBJ2-1, with 13 nucleotides matching TRBD2. CDR3 length equals 18 residues. Germline V CDR1 and CDR2: SGHRS, YFSETQ. Trimming cost V 4 bases and J 9 bases; bases outside gene matches: 16.

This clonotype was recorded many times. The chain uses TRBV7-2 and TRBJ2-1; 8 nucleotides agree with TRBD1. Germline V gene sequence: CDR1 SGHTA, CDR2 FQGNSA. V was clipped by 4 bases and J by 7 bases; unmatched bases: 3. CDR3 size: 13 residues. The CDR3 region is CASSSDRANEQFF. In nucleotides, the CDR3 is TGTGCCAGCAGCTCGGACAGGGCGAATGAGCAGTTCTTC.

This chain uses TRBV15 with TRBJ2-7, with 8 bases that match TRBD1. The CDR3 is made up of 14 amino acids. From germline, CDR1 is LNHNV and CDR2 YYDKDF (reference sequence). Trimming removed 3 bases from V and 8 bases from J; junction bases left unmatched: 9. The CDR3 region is CATSRGTGEGQQYF. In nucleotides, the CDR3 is TGTGCCACCAGCAGGGGGACAGGAGAAGGGCAGCAGTACTTC.

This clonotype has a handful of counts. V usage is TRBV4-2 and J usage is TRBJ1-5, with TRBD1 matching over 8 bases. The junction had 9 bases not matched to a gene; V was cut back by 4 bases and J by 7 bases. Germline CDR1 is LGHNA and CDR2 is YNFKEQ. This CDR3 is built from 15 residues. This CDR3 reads CASSRETGAGQPQHF. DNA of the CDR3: TGTGCCAGCAGCCGGGAGACAGGGGCCGGCCAGCCCCAGCATTTT.

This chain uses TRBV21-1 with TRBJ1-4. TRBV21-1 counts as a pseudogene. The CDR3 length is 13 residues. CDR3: CASSKPYNEKLFF. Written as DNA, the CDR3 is TGTGCCAGCAGCAAGCCCTATAATGAAAAACTGTTTTTT.

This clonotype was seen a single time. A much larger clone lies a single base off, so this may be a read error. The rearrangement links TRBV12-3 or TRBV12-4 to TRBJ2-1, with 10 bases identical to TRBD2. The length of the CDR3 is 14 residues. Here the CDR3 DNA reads TGTGCCAGCAGCTATGGACTAGCGGCCGGCGAGCAGATCTTC. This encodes CASSYGLAAGEQIF.

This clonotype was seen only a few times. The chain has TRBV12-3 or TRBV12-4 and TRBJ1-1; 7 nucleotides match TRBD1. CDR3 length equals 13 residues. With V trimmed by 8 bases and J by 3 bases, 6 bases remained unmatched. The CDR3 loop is CASDRAVDTEAFF. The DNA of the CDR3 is TGTGCCAGCGACAGGGCCGTGGACACTGAAGCTTTCTTT.

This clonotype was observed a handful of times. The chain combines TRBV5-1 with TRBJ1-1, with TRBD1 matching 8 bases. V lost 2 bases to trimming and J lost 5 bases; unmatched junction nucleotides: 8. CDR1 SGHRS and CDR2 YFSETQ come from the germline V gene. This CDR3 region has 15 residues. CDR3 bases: TGCGCCAGCAGCTTTCTTGGCAGGGGGCTTACTGAAGCTTTCTTT. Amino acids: CASSFLGRGLTEAFF.

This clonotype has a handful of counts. This chain's CDR3 is CASKSRYEQYF. The CDR3 nucleotides are TGTGCCAGCAAATCTAGGTACGAGCAGTACTTC. The chain employs TRBV3-1 and TRBJ2-7, with no clear D. There are 11 residues in the CDR3. V dropped 7 bases and J dropped 4 bases, with 8 bases sitting between them. Looked up from germline, CDR1 is LGHDT and CDR2 is YNNKEL (reference sequence).

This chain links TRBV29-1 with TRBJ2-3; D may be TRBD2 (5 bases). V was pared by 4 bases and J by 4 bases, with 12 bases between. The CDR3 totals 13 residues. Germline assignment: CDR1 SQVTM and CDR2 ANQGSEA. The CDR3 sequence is CSVAASQSDTQYF. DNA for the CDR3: TGCAGCGTTGCTGCTAGCCAGTCAGATACGCAGTATTTT.